This passage covers 23 T cell receptor beta chains from one sample sequenced in a study of beta chain features in type 1 diabetes. Every bit of the isolated RNA underwent reverse transcription, so sequencing read expressed TCRB transcripts. The protocol was immunoSEQ multiplex PCR, while the TCRdb copy is restricted to in-frame clones and leaves out a portion. The sample has about 930,000 clones; around a sixth are singletons. What was sequenced was naive CD4+ T cells from blood. Receptor source: a young woman in good health.

V is TRBV25-1 and J is TRBJ2-5; TRBD1 matches 8 bases. CDR1 is MGHDK and CDR2 is SYGVNS in the germline V gene. The CDR3 totals 15 residues. With V trimmed by 5 bases and J by 4 bases, 9 bases remained unmatched. As DNA, the CDR3 is TGTGCCAGCAGTACCCACAGGGGGGTTGGAGAGACCCAGTACTTC. This gives the protein CASSTHRGVGETQYF.

In this sample, this clone turned up a few times. The J gene is TRBJ1-2, the V gene TRBV6-5, with D uncertain. Per germline, CDR1 MNHEY and CDR2 SVGAGI. CDR3 length: 13 amino acids. Trimming removed 1 base from V and 4 bases from J, with 7 bases in between. CDR3 in amino acids: CASSYYLSYGYTF. In DNA, the CDR3 is TGTGCCAGCAGTTACTACTTAAGCTATGGCTACACCTTC.

This rearrangement joins TRBV6-6 to TRBJ2-2; D may be TRBD1 (5 bases). The CDR3 runs to 14 residues. In germline, CDR1 is MNHNY, CDR2 SVGAGI (reference sequence). V dropped 8 bases and J dropped 7 bases, with 17 bases sitting between them. CDR3 in amino acids: CASEYQVQGGELFF. CDR3 in DNA: TGTGCCAGCGAGTACCAGGTGCAGGGCGGGGAGCTGTTTTTT.

The V and J genes are TRBV25-1 and TRBJ2-5, with 8 bases identical to TRBD1. CDR1 MGHDK and CDR2 SYGVNS come from the germline V gene. The CDR3 covers 13 residues. The V gene end was trimmed by 6 bases and the J gene end by 5 bases; junction bases not matched to a gene: 5. The CDR3 here is CASSPTGAETQYF. CDR3 sequence (DNA): TGTGCCAGCAGCCCGACAGGGGCTGAGACCCAGTACTTC.

As to this clone: This sample includes further DNA sequences coding for the same CDR3. This chain joins TRBV18 and TRBJ2-3; TRBD2 might be the D (6 bases). The CDR3 is made up of 16 amino acids. Germline CDR1 is KGHSH and CDR2 is LQKENI. V lost 0 bases and J lost 3, with 13 bases in between. DNA for the CDR3: TGTGCCAGCTCACCACCGGGCCAGGGAGGAACAGATACGCAGTATTTT. Protein sequence: CASSPPGQGGTDTQYF.

The gene calls are TRBV5-1 and TRBJ2-7; D may be TRBD1 (6 bases). Trimming pared 3 bases from V and 4 bases from J, leaving 17 bases between. The CDR3 extends over 15 amino acids. Germline V lookup: CDR1 SGHRS, CDR2 YFSETQ. Here the CDR3 reads CASSWGQRPVYEQYF. In DNA form, the CDR3 reads TGCGCCAGCAGCTGGGGGCAGCGGCCCGTATACGAGCAGTACTTC.

The V and J genes are TRBV15 and TRBJ2-1, with TRBD2 identical over 12 bases. The CDR3 totals 21 residues. The ends lost 3 bases at V and 0 bases at J; junction bases unmatched: 15. The V gene's germline CDR1 is LNHNV and CDR2 YYDKDF (reference sequence). This CDR3 is CATSSPQGLAGYIISYNEQFF. The CDR3 nucleotides are TGTGCCACCAGCAGTCCCCAAGGACTAGCGGGATACATTATCTCCTACAATGAGCAGTTCTTC.

J is TRBJ2-7 and V is TRBV6-1, with 7 bases that match TRBD1. CDR1 and CDR2 (germline): MNHNS, SASEGT. J was trimmed by 1 base and V by 6 bases; bases with no gene match: 6. The CDR3 length is 14 residues. This chain's CDR3 is CASSRGQLSYEQYF. The CDR3 DNA reads TGTGCCAGCAGCCGGGGACAGTTATCCTACGAGCAGTACTTC.

A few counts support this clone. The rearrangement uses TRBV6-5 and TRBJ2-7; TRBD1 aligns across 10 bases. J lost 2 bases, V lost 4 bases, and 5 bases had no gene match. Germline V gene data show CDR1 as MNHEY and CDR2 as SVGAGI. This CDR3 has 15 amino acids. CDR3 region: CASSFAGQGTYEQYF. DNA of the CDR3: TGTGCCAGCAGTTTCGCGGGACAGGGGACCTACGAGCAGTACTTC.

CDR3 DNA sequence: TGTGCCAGCTCTAGACTGGGACAGGGGGTAAGCGAGCAGTACTTC. Its protein is CASSRLGQGVSEQYF. This sequence joins TRBV18 and TRBJ2-7, with TRBD1 identical over 11 bases. Germline CDR1 is KGHSH and CDR2 is LQKENI. The CDR3 is 15 residues long. V gave up 6 bases and J gave up 6 bases; unmatched junction bases: 10. The full variable domain, completed using reference TRBV18 and TRBJ2-7, is NAGVMQNPRHLVRRRGQEARLRCSPMKGHSHVYWYRQLPEEGLKFMVYLQKENIIDESGMPKERFSAEFPKEGPSILRIQQVVRGDSAAYFCASSRLGQGVSEQYFGPGTRLTVT.

This rearrangement joins TRBV28 to TRBJ2-5; 8 nucleotides agree with TRBD2. The CDR3 covers 15 residues. Losses at the gene ends were 5 bases for V and 1 base for J; bases not matched to a gene: 6. The germline gives CDR1 MDHEN, CDR2 SYDVKM. The CDR3 sequence: CASSRGLALQETQYF. CDR3 DNA sequence: TGTGCCAGCAGTCGAGGACTAGCCCTCCAAGAGACCCAGTACTTC.

This clone was seen a few times. The CDR3 DNA follows: TGTGCCAGCTGTCGGAGCGGTCGCACAGATACGCAGTATTTT. Translating gives CASCRSGRTDTQYF. The chain carries TRBV2 and TRBJ2-3, with D maybe TRBD2 (5 bases). V shed 8 bases and J shed 1 base, with 13 bases lying between them. The CDR3 is 14 residues long. The germline CDR1 and CDR2 sequences are SNHLY and FYNNEI.

This clone was detected a few times. The V call is TRBV18, the J call TRBJ2-7, with 8 positions matching TRBD1. Germline CDR1 reads KGHSH; CDR2 reads LQKENI. CDR3 length equals 15 residues. V shed 0 bases and J 3 bases; nucleotides not matched to a gene: 4. CDR3 sequence reads: CASSPPTGVFYEQYF. Here the CDR3 DNA reads TGTGCCAGCTCACCACCGACAGGGGTTTTCTACGAGCAGTACTTC.

This clone was recorded a few times. This chain links TRBV28 with TRBJ2-4; 10 bases align to TRBD1. Germline V gene data show CDR1 as MDHEN and CDR2 as SYDVKM. V was clipped by 6 bases and J by 8 bases; unmatched bases: 4. This CDR3 has 13 amino acids. The CDR3 DNA is TGTGCCAGCAGGCCCGGGACAGGGGACATTCAGTACTTC. It is translated as CASRPGTGDIQYF.

V is TRBV11-2 and J is TRBJ2-5, with 13 bases fitting TRBD2. The CDR3 totals 18 residues. Germline V gives CDR1 SGHAT, CDR2 FQNNGV. V lost 6 bases, J lost 1 base, and 11 bases stayed unmatched. The CDR3 region is CASSFGLAGVGAQETQYF. CDR3 coding DNA: TGTGCCAGCAGTTTTGGACTAGCGGGAGTTGGGGCCCAAGAGACCCAGTACTTC. Full variable domain (outside the CDR3, taken from reference TRBV11-2 and TRBJ2-5): EAGVAQSPRYKIIEKRQSVAFWCNPISGHATLYWYQQILGQGPKLLIQFQNNGVVDDSQLPKDRFSAERLKGVDSTLKIQPAKLEDSAVYLCASSFGLAGVGAQETQYFGPGTRLLVL.

The CDR3 region has the DNA TGTGCCAGCAGCGTAGACCCGGACAGCCCATATGGCTACACCTTC. Its translation: CASSVDPDSPYGYTF. The chain joins TRBV9 to TRBJ1-2, with a possible D match to TRBD1 (6 bases). Germline loops: CDR1 SGDLS, CDR2 YYNGEE. The CDR3 runs to 15 residues. Trimming took 0 bases from V and 5 from J, leaving 14 bases between them.

This clone was seen more than once but under ten times. This rearrangement joins TRBV7-3 to TRBJ2-1; 10 nucleotides line up with TRBD2. V gave up 5 bases and J gave up 3 bases; unmatched junction bases: 4. The germline CDR1 and CDR2 sequences are SGHTA and FQGTGA. This CDR3 has 15 amino acids. The CDR3 DNA is TGTGCCAGCAGCGAAGGGACTAGCGTCTACAATGAGCAGTTCTTC. Encoded protein: CASSEGTSVYNEQFF.

This clone was counted only a few times. The CDR3 sequence is CAISEKNANTGELFF. CDR3 in DNA: TGTGCCATCAGTGAGAAGAATGCGAACACCGGGGAGCTGTTTTTT. The chain links TRBV10-3 to TRBJ2-2; D is unclear. The germline V gene encodes CDR1 ENHRY and CDR2 SYGVKD. With 2 bases removed from V and 0 bases from J, the gap between germline ends came to 7 bases. The CDR3 covers 15 residues.

The V and J genes are TRBV7-8 and TRBJ1-1; D is perhaps TRBD1 (5 bases). CDR3 size: 13 residues. CDR1 and CDR2 from the germline V gene are SGHVS and FQNEAQ. The ends were cut back, 4 bases at V and 4 bases at J, with 10 bases in the middle. The CDR3 loop is CASSSSGFTEAFF. The CDR3 DNA reads TGTGCCAGCAGCTCCTCAGGGTTCACTGAAGCTTTCTTT.

V is TRBV9 and J is TRBJ2-7; D is unresolved. CDR3 size: 14 residues. The ends were cut back, 1 base at V and 6 bases at J, with 14 bases in the middle. Germline V lookup: CDR1 SGDLS, CDR2 YYNGEE. The CDR3 DNA follows: TGTGCCAGCAGCGTACAGGCAGATCGGGTCGAGCAGTACTTC. It specifies CASSVQADRVEQYF.

Points on this clone: The junction departs from germline at one end; a sequencing error may be responsible. In DNA, the CDR3 is TGTGCCTGCAGTGGGACAGTTCGAACTGGGGCCAACGTCCTGACTTTC. Its translation is CACSGTVRTGANVLTF. The genes are TRBV9 and TRBJ2-6; 7 bases map to TRBD1. The CDR3 sequence is 16 residues long. The germline CDR1 and CDR2 sequences are SGDLS and YYNGEE.

This chain uses TRBV7-9 with TRBJ1-3; D call uncertain. Germline CDR1 is SEHNR and CDR2 is FQNEAQ (reference sequence). The V and J ends lost 5 bases and 6 bases respectively, with 17 bases between them. The CDR3 length is 15 residues. CDR3 residues: CASSQVGVVENTIYF. As DNA, the CDR3 is TGTGCCAGCAGCCAAGTCGGAGTTGTAGAAAACACCATATATTTT. The entire variable domain, with the rest obtained from reference TRBV7-9 and TRBJ1-3, is as follows: DTGVSQNPRHKITKRGQNVTFRCDPISEHNRLYWYRQTLGQGPEFLTYFQNEAQLEKSRLLSDRFSAERPKGSFSTLEIQRTEQGDSAMYLCASSQVGVVENTIYFGEGSWLTVV.

In regard to this clone: One end of the junction does not line up with germline, which may come from a read error. This CDR3 is CASSQGQPKGQGRLGLF. The DNA of the CDR3 is TGTGCCAGCAGCCAAGGTCAACCTAAGGGACAGGGACGATTGGGGCTCTTT. The chain is built from TRBV4-2 and TRBJ1-1, with 9 bases that match TRBD1. This CDR3 contains 17 residues. Germline lookup yields CDR1 LGHNA and CDR2 YNFKEQ.